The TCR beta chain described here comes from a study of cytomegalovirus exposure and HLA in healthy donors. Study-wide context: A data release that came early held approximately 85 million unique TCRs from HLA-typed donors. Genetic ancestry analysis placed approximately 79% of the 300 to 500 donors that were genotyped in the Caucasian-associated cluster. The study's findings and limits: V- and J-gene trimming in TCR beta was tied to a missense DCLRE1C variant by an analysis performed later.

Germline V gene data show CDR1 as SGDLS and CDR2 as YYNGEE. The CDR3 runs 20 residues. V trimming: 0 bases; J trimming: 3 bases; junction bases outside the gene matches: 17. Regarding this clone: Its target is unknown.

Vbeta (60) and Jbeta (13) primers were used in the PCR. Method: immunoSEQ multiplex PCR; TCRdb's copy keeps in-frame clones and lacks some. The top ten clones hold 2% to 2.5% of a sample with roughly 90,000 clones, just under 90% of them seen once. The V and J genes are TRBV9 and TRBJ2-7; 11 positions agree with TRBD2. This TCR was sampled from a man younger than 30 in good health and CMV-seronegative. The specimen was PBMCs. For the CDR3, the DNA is TGTGCCAGCAGCGTAGGGGTAGACAACGGACTAGCGGGCGTATACTACGAGCAGTACTTC. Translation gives CASSVGVDNGLAGVYYEQYF.